The rows below give T cell receptor beta chains drawn from one sample of a study of T cells after yellow fever vaccination. Each CDR3 protein gets one entry after TCRdb re-called the 5' RACE reads with MiXCR. The sample holds more than 450,000 distinct CDR3 sequences, 21% seen once. The sample in question was PBMCs, obtained approximately 20 days after the first yellow fever vaccination. Receptors originate from a man aged 18 to 29 who received the YFV17D yellow fever vaccine. The CDR3 runs from the conserved cysteine through the conserved F or W. D genes are given only for firm matches. Size tells how often a clone was seen (once, few, many) or the class of an expanded clone, and some rows leave it out.

j_call d_call clone_size v_call cdr3_aa cdr3_nt
TRBJ2-5 - - TRBV24-1 CATSSGTYQETQYF TGTGCCACCAGTTCCGGGACTTACCAAGAGACCCAGTACTTC
TRBJ2-7 TRBD2 few TRBV4-2 CASSQLAGVPYEQYF TGTGCCAGCAGCCAGCTAGCGGGGGTCCCCTACGAGCAGTACTTC
TRBJ2-1 - few TRBV4-3 CASSPLKGHTQSNEQFF TGCGCCAGCAGCCCCTTAAAAGGGCACACACAAAGCAATGAGCAGTTCTTC
TRBJ2-6 - few TRBV12-3/TRBV12-4 CASSLGQGPPGANVLTF TGTGCCAGCAGTTTGGGTCAGGGTCCTCCTGGGGCCAACGTCCTGACTTTC
TRBJ1-5 TRBD1 few TRBV5-6 CASSGTGGTSNQPQHF TGTGCCAGCAGCGGGACAGGGGGAACAAGCAATCAGCCCCAGCATTTT
TRBJ2-2 - - TRBV7-9 CASSHLRDTGELFF TGTGCCAGCAGCCATCTCCGGGACACCGGGGAGCTGTTTTTT
TRBJ2-3 TRBD2 - TRBV12-3/TRBV12-4 CASTPSTSGGDTQYF TGTGCCAGCACCCCATCGACTAGCGGGGGAGATACGCAGTATTTT
TRBJ1-2 - few TRBV7-6 CASSLNTGHRRSYGYTF TGTGCCAGCAGCCTCAATACGGGACATCGAAGGAGCTATGGCTACACCTTC
TRBJ2-7 TRBD2 few TRBV6-1 CASSQLAGASYEQYF TGTGCCAGCAGTCAACTAGCGGGGGCCTCTTACGAGCAGTACTTC
TRBJ2-1 TRBD2 few TRBV12-5 CASGPPGLALPQEQFF TGTGCTAGTGGTCCCCCGGGACTAGCACTCCCCCAAGAGCAGTTCTTC
TRBJ1-1 - few TRBV19 CASSIQANTEAFF TGTGCCAGTAGTATTCAGGCGAACACTGAAGCTTTCTTT
TRBJ2-7 - - TRBV5-1 CASSRDIYYEQYF TGCGCCAGCAGCCGGGACATTTACTACGAGCAGTACTTC
TRBJ2-3 - once TRBV19 CASSIVGNTDTQYF TGTGCCAGTAGTATCGTCGGGAACACAGATACGCAGTATTTT
TRBJ1-1 - few TRBV7-7 CASSFDWNTEAFF TGTGCTAGCAGCTTTGACTGGAACACTGAAGCTTTCTTT
TRBJ1-2 TRBD1 - TRBV5-6 CASSLRTGEYGYTF TGTGCCAGCAGCTTAAGGACAGGGGAGTATGGCTACACCTTC
TRBJ2-1 - few TRBV19 CASSVNGLGEQFF TGTGCCAGTAGTGTCAATGGACTGGGTGAGCAGTTCTTC
TRBJ1-3 TRBD1 - TRBV4-3 CASSQGPGGSSGNTIYF TGCGCCAGCAGCCAAGGTCCAGGGGGGTCCTCTGGAAACACCATATATTTT
TRBJ1-4 - few TRBV7-2 CASSITRGVANEKLFF TGTGCCAGCAGCATAACCCGGGGGGTGGCTAATGAAAAACTGTTTTTT
TRBJ2-5 TRBD1 - TRBV27 CASSLVTGVGKTQYF TGTGCCAGCAGCCTAGTAACAGGGGTTGGTAAGACCCAGTACTTC
TRBJ2-5 - few TRBV12-3/TRBV12-4 CASTPGNSEETQYF TGTGCCAGCACGCCAGGGAACTCCGAAGAGACCCAGTACTTC
TRBJ2-3 TRBD2 few TRBV20-1 CSASWTSGRTDTQYF TGCAGTGCTAGCTGGACTAGCGGAAGAACAGATACGCAGTATTTT
TRBJ2-7 TRBD2 few TRBV7-2 CASSTRLAGVSYEQYF TGTGCCAGCAGCACCCGACTAGCGGGGGTATCCTACGAGCAGTACTTC
TRBJ2-1 TRBD1 - TRBV5-1 CASSPGQGYANEQFF TGCGCCAGCAGCCCGGGACAGGGGTACGCAAATGAGCAGTTCTTC
TRBJ2-1 - few TRBV4-3 CASSRSVSVYEQFF TGCGCCAGCAGCCGGTCGGTTTCGGTATATGAGCAGTTCTTC